This T cell receptor beta chain was captured in a study of T-cell memory formation after mild COVID-19. TCRdb re-called the 5' RACE reads through MiXCR, storing one row per CDR3 protein. The table includes 400,000 to 450,000 distinct CDR3 sequences, roughly 17% detected once. The CDR3 loop spans 14 amino acids. Germline-derived CDR1 and CDR2 are MNHEY and SMNVEV (reference sequence). V shed 4 bases and J 3 bases; nucleotides not matched to a gene: 3. This clonotype has a single count. Sequencing used PBMCs or a T cell subset sorted from them (not recorded which). The clonotype comes from a man aged 18 to 30 who had mild COVID-19 (a few samples of this study predate the infection). Cell type and time point are not known. The rearrangement links TRBV27 to TRBJ2-1; 7 bases line up with TRBD2. CDR3 nucleotide sequence: TGTGCCAGCAGTTGGGGGGGGGACTACAATGAGCAGTTCTTC. Protein sequence: CASSWGGDYNEQFF.